These T cell receptor beta chains were read from a single sample in a study of blood T cell repertoires in COVID-19. Using immunoSEQ multiplex PCR, the repertoire was profiled, and TCRdb retains in-frame clones only, with some absent. Of some 200,000 clones listed, 80% to 85% are singletons. Sequencing was carried out using peripheral blood. Receptors were obtained from a woman aged 25 to 45 who had recovered from COVID-19. Each CDR3 is given with its conserved first and last residue. The D gene is left open where the match is weak. Clone size is shown for a subset of rows, as once, few, many or a class of expanded clone.

d_call: TRBD1; v_call: TRBV10-3; clone_size: few; j_call: TRBJ2-7; cdr3_nt: TGTGCCATCAGTGATAGTAACCGACAGGGTAGCCGCGAGCAGTACTTC; cdr3_aa: CAISDSNRQGSREQYF
d_call: TRBD1; v_call: TRBV28; clone_size: .; j_call: TRBJ1-2; cdr3_nt: TGTGCCAGCAGCTCCCCCGCCGAAGGACAGGGACCTTATGGCTACACCTTC; cdr3_aa: CASSSPAEGQGPYGYTF
d_call: .; v_call: TRBV30; clone_size: .; j_call: TRBJ1-2; cdr3_nt: TGTGCCTGGAGTTCGAACTATGGCTACACCTTC; cdr3_aa: CAWSSNYGYTF
d_call: .; v_call: TRBV5-1; clone_size: once; j_call: TRBJ1-5; cdr3_nt: TGCGCCAGCAGCTTGAGGGGAGGCAACAATCAGCCCCAGCATTTT; cdr3_aa: CASSLRGGNNQPQHF
d_call: TRBD1; v_call: TRBV24-1; clone_size: .; j_call: TRBJ2-3; cdr3_nt: TGTGCCACCGCCGAGACAGGGGCAAAAGATACGCAGTATTTT; cdr3_aa: CATAETGAKDTQYF
d_call: TRBD2; v_call: TRBV27; clone_size: .; j_call: TRBJ2-1; cdr3_nt: TGTGCCAGCAGTGCCGGGACTAGCCCCTCCAATGAGCAGTTCTTC; cdr3_aa: CASSAGTSPSNEQFF
d_call: .; v_call: TRBV5-1; clone_size: .; j_call: TRBJ1-2; cdr3_nt: TGCGCCAGCAGCTTGGAAGGGGGCTATGGCTACACCTTC; cdr3_aa: CASSLEGGYGYTF
d_call: .; v_call: TRBV11-2; clone_size: once; j_call: TRBJ2-1; cdr3_nt: TGTGCCAGCAGCTTTCCCGAGACTAGATCCAATGAGCAGTTCTTC; cdr3_aa: CASSFPETRSNEQFF
d_call: TRBD1; v_call: TRBV28; clone_size: .; j_call: TRBJ1-1; cdr3_nt: TGTGCCAGCAGAAGCCGGACAGGGAACACTGAAGCTTTCTTT; cdr3_aa: CASRSRTGNTEAFF
d_call: .; v_call: TRBV6-6; clone_size: .; j_call: TRBJ1-3; cdr3_nt: TGTGCCAGCAGTCCGGGTGATTACTCTGGAAACACCATATATTTT; cdr3_aa: CASSPGDYSGNTIYF
d_call: .; v_call: TRBV6-4; clone_size: .; j_call: TRBJ2-7; cdr3_nt: TGTGCCAGCAGTGACCTCATTTGCGGCTCCTACGAGCAGTACTTC; cdr3_aa: CASSDLICGSYEQYF
d_call: .; v_call: TRBV15; clone_size: .; j_call: TRBJ2-7; cdr3_nt: TGTGCCACCAGCAGAGATCGACTGGACGAGCAGTACTTC; cdr3_aa: CATSRDRLDEQYF
d_call: .; v_call: TRBV5-6; clone_size: .; j_call: TRBJ2-3; cdr3_nt: TGTGCCAGCAGCTCCGGGCGCTCTCGGGGAGGCGATACGCAGTATTTT; cdr3_aa: CASSSGRSRGGDTQYF
d_call: TRBD1; v_call: TRBV28; clone_size: .; j_call: TRBJ1-4; cdr3_nt: TGTGCCAGCAGTTTACCGGGACAGGGGAATGAAAAACTGTTTTTT; cdr3_aa: CASSLPGQGNEKLFF
d_call: TRBD2; v_call: TRBV11-2; clone_size: .; j_call: TRBJ2-1; cdr3_nt: TGTGCCAGCAGCCTCTTAGCCACTAGCGGTTCCTACAATGAGCAGTTCTTC; cdr3_aa: CASSLLATSGSYNEQFF
d_call: TRBD2; v_call: TRBV6-2/TRBV6-3; clone_size: few; j_call: TRBJ2-7; cdr3_nt: TGTGCCAGCAGTTTTCCACTACAGGGGACTAGCGTCGACGAGCAGTACTTC; cdr3_aa: CASSFPLQGTSVDEQYF
d_call: .; v_call: TRBV7-6; clone_size: .; j_call: TRBJ1-6; cdr3_nt: TGTGCCAGCAGCTTAGCGCAGGGGTCTAATTCACCCCTCCACTTT; cdr3_aa: CASSLAQGSNSPLHF
d_call: .; v_call: TRBV27; clone_size: .; j_call: TRBJ1-6; cdr3_nt: TGTGCCAGCAGTTTGGGCATGAGCTCCTATAATTCACCCCTCCACTTT; cdr3_aa: CASSLGMSSYNSPLHF
d_call: .; v_call: TRBV5-1; clone_size: .; j_call: TRBJ2-7; cdr3_nt: TGCGCCAGCAGCTTCTCCGGGTACGAGCAGTACTTC; cdr3_aa: CASSFSGYEQYF
d_call: .; v_call: TRBV4-1; clone_size: .; j_call: TRBJ2-7; cdr3_nt: TGCGCCAGCAGCCAAGATCCGGAGGGCTGGCGCGAGCAGTACTTC; cdr3_aa: CASSQDPEGWREQYF
d_call: .; v_call: TRBV28; clone_size: .; j_call: TRBJ2-7; cdr3_nt: TGTGCCAGCACTCCAAGCGGCCTGAGCTCCTACGAGCAGTACTTC; cdr3_aa: CASTPSGLSSYEQYF
d_call: TRBD1; v_call: TRBV7-3; clone_size: few; j_call: TRBJ2-3; cdr3_nt: TGTGCCAGCAGCCCCAGCGGACAGGAACTCACAGATACGCAGTATTTT; cdr3_aa: CASSPSGQELTDTQYF
d_call: .; v_call: TRBV4-2; clone_size: .; j_call: TRBJ2-1; cdr3_nt: TGTGCCAGCAGCCTCACAGACAGCGCACCATACAATGAGCAGTTCTTC; cdr3_aa: CASSLTDSAPYNEQFF
d_call: .; v_call: TRBV12-3/TRBV12-4; clone_size: .; j_call: TRBJ1-1; cdr3_nt: TGTGCCAGCAGTTTAGACGGGGGTGAAGCTTTCTTT; cdr3_aa: CASSLDGGEAFF
d_call: .; v_call: TRBV21-1; clone_size: .; j_call: TRBJ2-5; cdr3_nt: TGTGCCAGCAGCCCAAAGGTTCGGGGGAGGAGGGAGACCCAGTACTTC; cdr3_aa: CASSPKVRGRRETQYF
d_call: TRBD1; v_call: TRBV29-1; clone_size: .; j_call: TRBJ2-7; cdr3_nt: TGCAGCGTTGGGGACAGTTCCTACGAGCAGTACTTC; cdr3_aa: CSVGDSSYEQYF
d_call: .; v_call: TRBV5-4; clone_size: .; j_call: TRBJ1-3; cdr3_nt: TGTGCCAGCAGCTTGGGCCGAGGCACCGGAAACACCATATATTTT; cdr3_aa: CASSLGRGTGNTIYF
d_call: .; v_call: TRBV5-1; clone_size: .; j_call: TRBJ2-2; cdr3_nt: TGCGCCAGCAGCTTGGTCTACAGGGTGGCCGGGGAGCTGTTTTTT; cdr3_aa: CASSLVYRVAGELFF
d_call: TRBD2; v_call: TRBV7-3; clone_size: .; j_call: TRBJ2-7; cdr3_nt: TGTGCCAGCAGCTTAATTGCGGGAGGCTTATACGAGCAGTACTTC; cdr3_aa: CASSLIAGGLYEQYF
d_call: TRBD1; v_call: TRBV27; clone_size: .; j_call: TRBJ2-7; cdr3_nt: TGTGCCAGCAGTTTTGGACAGGGGGGAGAGAAGCAGTACTTC; cdr3_aa: CASSFGQGGEKQYF
d_call: .; v_call: TRBV12-5; clone_size: .; j_call: TRBJ1-3; cdr3_nt: TGTGCTAGTGCCCTGGGCCAGACCCAGTCGGGAAACACCATATATTTT; cdr3_aa: CASALGQTQSGNTIYF
d_call: .; v_call: TRBV4-2; clone_size: .; j_call: TRBJ2-5; cdr3_nt: TGTGCCAGCAGCTACGGGATGGAGCCGGGGGAGACCCAGTACTTC; cdr3_aa: CASSYGMEPGETQYF
d_call: TRBD1; v_call: TRBV4-2; clone_size: .; j_call: TRBJ2-7; cdr3_nt: TGTGCCAGCAGCCATTCAACAGGGGAAGGATCCTACGAGCAGTACTTC; cdr3_aa: CASSHSTGEGSYEQYF
d_call: TRBD1; v_call: TRBV12-3/TRBV12-4; clone_size: .; j_call: TRBJ2-1; cdr3_nt: TGTGCCAGCAGTCAACAGGGGGCGGGTGAGCAGTTCTTC; cdr3_aa: CASSQQGAGEQFF
d_call: TRBD1; v_call: TRBV5-6; clone_size: .; j_call: TRBJ1-5; cdr3_nt: TGTGCCAGCAGCTTGTTCTCGACAGGGCTTCAGCCCCAGCATTTT; cdr3_aa: CASSLFSTGLQPQHF
d_call: .; v_call: TRBV5-4; clone_size: few; j_call: TRBJ1-2; cdr3_nt: TGTGCCAGCAGTCTAGACCGACTCTATGGCTACACCTTC; cdr3_aa: CASSLDRLYGYTF
d_call: .; v_call: TRBV28; clone_size: .; j_call: TRBJ1-5; cdr3_nt: TGTGCCAGCACTTTTTTTCGGCAGCCCCAGCATTTT; cdr3_aa: CASTFFRQPQHF
d_call: .; v_call: TRBV7-9; clone_size: .; j_call: TRBJ1-2; cdr3_nt: TGTGCCAGCAGCTTAGGGTCAGGTCCTCATGGCTACACCTTC; cdr3_aa: CASSLGSGPHGYTF
d_call: TRBD2; v_call: TRBV5-4; clone_size: few; j_call: TRBJ2-2; cdr3_nt: TGTGCCAGCAGCCCGGGACTAGCGGGAGGCGGGGAGCTGTTTTTT; cdr3_aa: CASSPGLAGGGELFF
d_call: TRBD1; v_call: TRBV2; clone_size: .; j_call: TRBJ1-1; cdr3_nt: TGTGCCAGCAGGGGACAGGGGAAAGGAACTGAAGCTTTCTTT; cdr3_aa: CASRGQGKGTEAFF
d_call: .; v_call: TRBV11-2; clone_size: .; j_call: TRBJ2-1; cdr3_nt: TGTGCCAGCAGCTTTCCTACAGGGCATGAGCAGTTCTTC; cdr3_aa: CASSFPTGHEQFF
d_call: TRBD1; v_call: TRBV7-7; clone_size: .; j_call: TRBJ1-4; cdr3_nt: TGTGCCAGCAGCCCCGGGGGCAGGGGGCGAGTGGATGAAAAACTGTTTTTT; cdr3_aa: CASSPGGRGRVDEKLFF
d_call: .; v_call: TRBV5-1; clone_size: .; j_call: TRBJ2-3; cdr3_nt: TGCGCCAGCAGCCACTCAAAAGGACAGACACGGGATACGCAGTATTTT; cdr3_aa: CASSHSKGQTRDTQYF
d_call: TRBD2; v_call: TRBV5-6; clone_size: .; j_call: TRBJ2-1; cdr3_nt: TGTGCCAGCAGCTCCCTAGCGGGAGGGCCTATCTCCTACAATGAGCAGTTCTTC; cdr3_aa: CASSSLAGGPISYNEQFF
d_call: .; v_call: TRBV12-3/TRBV12-4; clone_size: .; j_call: TRBJ2-1; cdr3_nt: TGTGCCAGCAGTTTATGGGGGGGCGATGAGCAGTTCTTC; cdr3_aa: CASSLWGGDEQFF
d_call: TRBD1; v_call: TRBV10-3; clone_size: .; j_call: TRBJ1-1; cdr3_nt: TGTGCCATCAGTCCCCTGACAGGCAGGGGGAAGAAAACTTTCTTT; cdr3_aa: CAISPLTGRGKKTFF